The entry below describes one TCR beta chain. What it binds is unknown. This entry belongs to a study of radiation and T cells in renal cell carcinoma. Treatment meaning: treatment-naive control, cytoreductive nephrectomy. Sequencing was performed with immunoSEQ multiplex PCR; in TCRdb, only in-frame clones are kept and a portion is missing. This sample has over 8,000 clones; about two thirds occur once, and the top ten carry 13% to 15%. Whole-study results and caveats: Compared with controls, irradiated tumors had more, larger dominant CDR3 motifs. Irradiated tumors had higher TCR clonality than control tumors.

V was clipped by 4 bases and J by 4 bases; unmatched bases: 3. This CDR3 region has 14 residues. Germline CDR1 SGHTA, CDR2 FQGNSA. Here the sequenced sample was tumor tissue, taken from a patient whose treatment was nephrectomy without radiotherapy. The V and J genes are TRBV7-2 and TRBJ2-7, with TRBD2 matching 11 bases. The TCR originated in a man aged 60 to 75 with renal cell carcinoma. CDR3 residues: CASSSTSGRYEQYF. In DNA form, the CDR3 reads TGTGCCAGCAGCTCTACTAGCGGGAGATACGAGCAGTACTTC. Full variable domain (outside the CDR3, taken from reference TRBV7-2 and TRBJ2-7): GAGVSQSPSNKVTEKGKDVELRCDPISGHTALYWYRQSLGQGLEFLIYFQGNSAPDKSGLPSDRFSAERTGGSVSTLTIQRTQQEDSAVYLCASSSTSGRYEQYFGPGTRLTVT.